This T cell receptor beta chain was observed in a study of blood T cell repertoires in COVID-19. Generated by immunoSEQ multiplex PCR, the TCRdb table keeps only in-frame clones and is missing some. The sample has approximately 120,000 clones, 70% to 90% seen once. Trimming left V 5 bases short and J 0 bases short, with 7 bases between. Germline V gene lookup returns CDR1 LNHDA and CDR2 SQIVND (reference sequence). The CDR3 runs to 13 residues. The receptor's source is a man in his fifties or sixties with acute or convalescent COVID-19. The specimen sequenced was peripheral blood. This chain links TRBV19 with TRBJ1-1; no reliable D call. The CDR3 sequence: CASSRDLNTEAFF. The DNA for the CDR3 is TGTGCCAGTAGTCGGGATCTGAACACTGAAGCTTTCTTT.